A selection of T cell receptor beta chains follows, all from one sample in a study of T cell changes during pregnancy in multiple sclerosis. This table comes from immunoSEQ multiplex PCR, and its TCRdb copy is limited to in-frame clones, with some not included. The data hold 30,000 to 40,000 clones, with approximately 94% observed a single time. The starting material was CD4+ T cells from peripheral blood mononuclear cells, obtained in the second trimester of pregnancy. All receptors come from a female donor with multiple sclerosis, enrolled in a pregnancy study. CDR3s include the opening cysteine and the closing phenylalanine or tryptophan. The D gene is left open where the match is weak. Clone size appears in some rows only: once, few, many, or a class for an expanded clone.

CASSAPGLAADTQYF	TGTGCCAGCAGTGCCCCGGGACTAGCAGCGGATACGCAGTATTTT	TRBV25-1	TRBJ2-3	TRBD2	NA
CASSKPGNHNEQFF	TGTGCCAGCAGCAAACCAGGAAATCACAATGAGCAGTTCTTC	TRBV9	TRBJ2-1	NA	NA
CASSLAGQGLNQPQHF	TGTGCCAGCAGCTTAGCTGGACAGGGTTTAAATCAGCCCCAGCATTTT	TRBV7-2	TRBJ1-5	TRBD1	NA
CASSPAGRGNEQYF	TGTGCCAGCTCACCAGCGGGCAGGGGTAACGAGCAGTACTTC	TRBV18	TRBJ2-7	NA	NA
CASSFSGSSNEQFF	TGTGCCAGCAGCTTCAGCGGGAGTAGCAATGAGCAGTTCTTC	TRBV7-9	TRBJ2-1	TRBD2	NA
CASSLQPGVEQYF	TGTGCCAGCAGCCTTCAACCGGGAGTCGAGCAGTACTTC	TRBV7-3	TRBJ2-7	NA	NA
CASSVGPQETQYF	TGTGCCAGCAGCGTAGGGCCCCAAGAGACCCAGTACTTC	TRBV9	TRBJ2-5	NA	NA
CILDRRKTYEQYF	TGCATCCTAGACAGGAGGAAGACCTACGAGCAGTACTTC	TRBV29-1	TRBJ2-7	NA	NA
CASTKTGADYGYTF	TGTGCCAGCACCAAGACAGGGGCCGACTATGGCTACACCTTC	TRBV2	TRBJ1-2	TRBD1	once
CASGLPRTGGGYGYTF	TGTGCTAGTGGTTTGCCCCGGACAGGGGGGGGCTATGGCTACACCTTC	TRBV12-5	TRBJ1-2	TRBD1	NA
CASSQDRDRGDYGYTF	TGTGCCAGCAGCCAAGATCGGGACAGGGGGGACTATGGCTACACCTTC	TRBV4-2	TRBJ1-2	TRBD1	NA
CSVRPPGDGYTF	TGCAGCGTTCGGCCACCAGGGGATGGCTACACCTTC	TRBV29-1	TRBJ1-2	NA	NA
CASSTGGNQPQHF	TGTGCCAGTAGTACAGGGGGCAATCAGCCCCAGCATTTT	TRBV19	TRBJ1-5	NA	NA
CASSYRERSPLHF	TGTGCCAGCAGCTACCGGGAACGTTCACCCCTCCACTTT	TRBV7-3	TRBJ1-6	NA	NA
CASSVDRGSQETQYF	TGTGCCAGCAGCGTAGATCGGGGATCCCAAGAGACCCAGTACTTC	TRBV9	TRBJ2-5	NA	NA
CASSDRGQDTQYF	TGTGCCAGCAGTGACAGGGGGCAGGATACGCAGTATTTT	TRBV2	TRBJ2-3	TRBD1	NA
CASSLMGAGEIF	TGTGCCAGCAGCTTGATGGGGGCAGGGGAGATCTTC	TRBV11-2	TRBJ2-1	NA	NA
CASSLGSSGELFF	TGCGCCAGCAGCTTAGGGAGCTCCGGGGAGCTGTTTTTT	TRBV5-1	TRBJ2-2	NA	NA
CASSVGPGNTEAFF	TGTGCCAGCAGCGTAGGCCCGGGGAACACTGAAGCTTTCTTT	TRBV9	TRBJ1-1	NA	NA
CATNRDRGSAFF	TGTGCCACCAACCGGGACAGGGGTTCAGCTTTCTTT	TRBV7-2	TRBJ1-1	TRBD1	NA
CASSTTVHEQYF	TGTGCCAGTAGTACGACAGTTCACGAGCAGTACTTC	TRBV19	TRBJ2-7	NA	NA
CASHPLRLGDNEQFF	TGTGCCAGCCACCCTCTCAGGTTGGGCGACAATGAGCAGTTCTTC	TRBV7-3	TRBJ2-1	NA	NA
CASSELQGDQETQYF	TGCGCCAGCAGTGAGTTACAGGGGGACCAAGAGACCCAGTACTTC	TRBV10-1	TRBJ2-5	TRBD1	NA